A selection of T cell receptor beta chains follows, all from one sample in a study of OX40 agonist ivuxolimab in advanced cancers. The assay was immunoSEQ multiplex PCR, and TCRdb's table has in-frame clones only and misses some. The sample has some 80,000 clones, 85% to 95% seen once. Source: CD4+ or CD8+ T cells sorted from blood, taken in a trial of the OX40 agonist ivuxolimab. Every receptor here comes from an adult with an advanced solid tumor such as melanoma, head and neck, liver or kidney cancer. Each CDR3 is given with its conserved first and last residue. D genes are given only for firm matches.

-	TRBV27	TRBJ1-1	TGTGCCAGCAGAACAGGGAGGACTGAAGCTTTCTTT	CASRTGRTEAFF
-	TRBV6-6	TRBJ1-5	TGTGCCAGCAGTTTCAGGGGATCAGGTCAGCCCCAGCATTTT	CASSFRGSGQPQHF
-	TRBV28	TRBJ2-7	TGTGCCAGCAGTTTAGGGTCCTACGAGCAGTACTTC	CASSLGSYEQYF
-	TRBV4-1	TRBJ2-3	TGCGCCAGCAGCCGAGCTAGCACAGATACGCAGTATTTT	CASSRASTDTQYF
TRBD2	TRBV27	TRBJ2-1	TGTGCCAGCAGTTTTGGACTAGCGGGAGAGGTTTATGAGCAGTTCTTC	CASSFGLAGEVYEQFF
-	TRBV28	TRBJ1-6	TGTGCCAGCCGCCAGGACACCGGCAATTCACCCCTCCACTTT	CASRQDTGNSPLHF
TRBD1	TRBV7-2	TRBJ1-5	TGTGCCAGCAGCCGACAGGGGAGGAAGCCCCAGCATTTT	CASSRQGRKPQHF
TRBD1	TRBV10-3	TRBJ1-3	TGTGCCATCAGTGAGTCCCCGGTTGGACAGGGGATCGGCCACACCATATATTTT	CAISESPVGQGIGHTIYF
TRBD2	TRBV19	TRBJ2-1	TGTGCCAGTAGTACGGGACTATACAATGAGCAGTTCTTC	CASSTGLYNEQFF
-	TRBV29-1	TRBJ2-7	TGCAGCGTTGACGGGTTCGGGCTTGGACATCCCGAGCAGTACTTC	CSVDGFGLGHPEQYF
-	TRBV10-2	TRBJ2-1	TGCGCCAGCACGGAGGGGGGGAAGTACAATGAGCAGTTCTTC	CASTEGGKYNEQFF
TRBD1	TRBV6-5	TRBJ1-3	TGTGCCAGTTCAGGGGGAGGCCTTGGAAACACCATATATTTT	CASSGGGLGNTIYF